This entry concerns a single TCR beta chain. What it binds is unknown. An end of the junction differs from the germline gene, which may be a read error. Germline V gene sequence: CDR1 MNHEY, CDR2 SMNVEV (reference sequence). The CDR3 is 17 residues long. This specimen comes from a study of blood T cells in healthy people across ages. Findings and caveats of the study: Estimated diversity, derived from one million T cells, was regarded as an underestimate.

PCR was performed a second time for about 7 to 12 cycles using a sample-barcoded 5' primer and a J-beta primer mix. In TCRdb, the 5' RACE reads were re-called with MiXCR into one record per CDR3 protein. The data show fewer than 2,000,000 distinct CDR3 sequences, approximately 32% seen once. The receptor was isolated from a woman in her 30s in good health. This chain uses TRBV27 with TRBJ2-3; D is uncertain. Sequenced: blood. The CDR3 coding sequence is TGTGCCAGCAGTTTCCGAGTCGGGCTAGTAAACACAGATACGCGGTATTTT. It is translated as CASSFRVGLVNTDTRYF.